This TCR beta chain was captured in a study of T cells in Graves' hyperthyroidism and ophthalmopathy. TCR beta CDR3 regions were amplified from RNA transcripts. The HTBI primer set was used in a first-round RT-PCR of the TCR CDR3. TCRdb reprocessed the multiplex PCR reads with MiXCR, giving one entry per CDR3 protein. The repertoire holds about 690,000 distinct CDR3 sequences, around a sixth seen once, with 15% to 19% in the top ten. The specimen sequenced was blood. The TCR originated in a man aged 50-59 years with Graves' hyperthyroidism.

CDR3 nucleotide sequence: TGTGCCAGCAGTAATCGGGACAGGGGGAATGAGCAGTTCTTC. Translated: CASSNRDRGNEQFF. This sequence joins TRBV6-1 and TRBJ2-1; 11 nucleotides match TRBD1. There are 14 residues in the CDR3. V dropped 5 bases and J dropped 7; count of bases not matched to a gene: 4. Germline V gene data show CDR1 as MNHNS and CDR2 as SASEGT.